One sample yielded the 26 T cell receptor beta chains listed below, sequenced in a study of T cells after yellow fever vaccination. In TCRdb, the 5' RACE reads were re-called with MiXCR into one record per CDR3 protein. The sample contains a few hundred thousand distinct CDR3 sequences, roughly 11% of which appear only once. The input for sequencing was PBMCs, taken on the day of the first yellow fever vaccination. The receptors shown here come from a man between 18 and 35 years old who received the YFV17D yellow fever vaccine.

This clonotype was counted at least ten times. CDR3 nucleotide sequence: TGCGCCAGCTCCCCCGGGGACAGAGAGACCCAGTACTTC. Translated: CASSPGDRETQYF. This chain links TRBV5-1 with TRBJ2-5; 7 bases fit TRBD1. Germline V lookup: CDR1 SGHRS, CDR2 YFSETQ. V gave up 7 bases and J gave up 4 bases; unmatched junction bases: 7. The CDR3 length is 13 residues.

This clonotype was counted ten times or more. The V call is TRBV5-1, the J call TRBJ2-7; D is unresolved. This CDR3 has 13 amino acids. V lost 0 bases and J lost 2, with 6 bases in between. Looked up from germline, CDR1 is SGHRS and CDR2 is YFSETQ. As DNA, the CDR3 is TGCGCCAGCAGCTTGGCCAGGACCTACGAGCAGTACTTC. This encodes CASSLARTYEQYF.

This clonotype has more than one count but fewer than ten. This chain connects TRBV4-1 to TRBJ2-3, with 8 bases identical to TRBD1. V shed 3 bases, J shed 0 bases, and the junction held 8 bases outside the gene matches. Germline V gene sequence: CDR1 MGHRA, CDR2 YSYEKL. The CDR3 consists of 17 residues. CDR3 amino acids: CASSHLIGTGSTDTQYF. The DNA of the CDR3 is TGCGCCAGCAGCCACCTTATAGGGACAGGAAGCACAGATACGCAGTATTTT.

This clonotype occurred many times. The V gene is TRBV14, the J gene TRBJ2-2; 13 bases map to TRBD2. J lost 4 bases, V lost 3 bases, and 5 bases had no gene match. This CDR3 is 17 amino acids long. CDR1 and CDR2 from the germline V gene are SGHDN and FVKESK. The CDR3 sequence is CASSHTRTSGGTGELFF. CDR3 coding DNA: TGTGCCAGCAGCCACACGAGGACTAGCGGGGGCACCGGGGAGCTGTTTTTT.

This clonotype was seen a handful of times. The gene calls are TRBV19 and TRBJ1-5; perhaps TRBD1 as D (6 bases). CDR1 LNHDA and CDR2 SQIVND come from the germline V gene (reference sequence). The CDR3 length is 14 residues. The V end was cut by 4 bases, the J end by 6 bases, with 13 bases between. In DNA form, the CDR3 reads TGTGCCAGTAGTACACAGGGCGAAAGTCAGCCCCAGCATTTT. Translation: CASSTQGESQPQHF.

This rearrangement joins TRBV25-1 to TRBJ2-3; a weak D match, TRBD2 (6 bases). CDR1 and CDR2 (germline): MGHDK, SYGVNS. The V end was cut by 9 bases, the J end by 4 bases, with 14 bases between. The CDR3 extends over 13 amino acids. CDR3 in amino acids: CASLAIGSDTQYF. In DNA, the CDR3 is TGTGCCAGTCTAGCGATAGGATCAGATACGCAGTATTTT.

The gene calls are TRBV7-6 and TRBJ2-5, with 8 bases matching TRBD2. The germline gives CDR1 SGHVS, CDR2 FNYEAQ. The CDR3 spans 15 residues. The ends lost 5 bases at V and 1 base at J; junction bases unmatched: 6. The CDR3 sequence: CASSPTGLAQETQYF. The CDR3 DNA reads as TGTGCCAGCAGCCCTACCGGACTAGCCCAAGAGACCCAGTACTTC.

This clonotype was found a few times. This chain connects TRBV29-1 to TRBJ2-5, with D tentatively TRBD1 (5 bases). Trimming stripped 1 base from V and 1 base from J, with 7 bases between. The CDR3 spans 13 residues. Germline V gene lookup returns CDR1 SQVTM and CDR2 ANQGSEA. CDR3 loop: CSVEVTAQETQYF. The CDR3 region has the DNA TGCAGCGTTGAAGTGACAGCCCAAGAGACCCAGTACTTC.

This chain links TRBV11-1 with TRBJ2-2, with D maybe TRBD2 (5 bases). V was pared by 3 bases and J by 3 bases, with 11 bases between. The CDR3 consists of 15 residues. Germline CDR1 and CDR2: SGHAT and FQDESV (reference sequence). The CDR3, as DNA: TGTGCCAGCAGCTTGGTCGGAGGTGACACCGGGGAGCTGTTTTTT. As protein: CASSLVGGDTGELFF.

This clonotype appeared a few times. The CDR3 DNA follows: TGTGCCAGCAGCCCCCCTAATGAGCAGTTCTTC. Protein sequence: CASSPPNEQFF. The rearrangement joins TRBV7-8 to TRBJ2-1; D gene uncertain. CDR1 and CDR2 from the germline V gene are SGHVS and FQNEAQ. The CDR3 spans 11 residues. Trimming left V 5 bases short and J 7 bases short, with 6 bases between.

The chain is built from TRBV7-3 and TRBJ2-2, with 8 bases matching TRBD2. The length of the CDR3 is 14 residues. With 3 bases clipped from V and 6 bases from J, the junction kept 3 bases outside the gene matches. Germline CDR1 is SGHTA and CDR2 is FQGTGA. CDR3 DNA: TGTGCCAGCAGCTTTGCGGGGGGTGCCGGGGAGCTGTTTTTT. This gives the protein CASSFAGGAGELFF.

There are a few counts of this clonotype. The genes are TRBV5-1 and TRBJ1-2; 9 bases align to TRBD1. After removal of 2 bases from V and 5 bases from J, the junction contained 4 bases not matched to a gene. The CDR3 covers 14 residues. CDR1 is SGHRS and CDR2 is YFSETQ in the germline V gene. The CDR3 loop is CASSFTGQGYGYTF. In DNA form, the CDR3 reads TGCGCCAGCAGCTTTACGGGACAGGGTTATGGCTACACCTTC.

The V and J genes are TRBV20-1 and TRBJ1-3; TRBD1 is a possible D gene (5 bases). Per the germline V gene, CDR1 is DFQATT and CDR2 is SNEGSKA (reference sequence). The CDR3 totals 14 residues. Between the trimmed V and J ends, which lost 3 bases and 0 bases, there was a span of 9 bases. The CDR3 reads CSASGASSGNTIYF. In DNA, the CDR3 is TGCAGTGCTAGTGGGGCGAGCTCTGGAAACACCATATATTTT.

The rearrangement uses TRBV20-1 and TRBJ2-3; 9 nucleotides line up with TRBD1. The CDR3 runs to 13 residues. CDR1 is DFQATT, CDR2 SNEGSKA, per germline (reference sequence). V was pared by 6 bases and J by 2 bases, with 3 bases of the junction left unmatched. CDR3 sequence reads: CSAGTGNTDTQYF. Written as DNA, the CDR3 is TGCAGTGCCGGGACAGGGAACACAGATACGCAGTATTTT.

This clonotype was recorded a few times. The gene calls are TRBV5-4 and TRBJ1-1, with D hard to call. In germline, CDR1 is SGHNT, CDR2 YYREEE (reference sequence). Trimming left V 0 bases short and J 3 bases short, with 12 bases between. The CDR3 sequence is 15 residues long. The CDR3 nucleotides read TGTGCCAGCAGCTTGGGGGTCACATCGGACACTGAAGCTTTCTTT. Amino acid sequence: CASSLGVTSDTEAFF.

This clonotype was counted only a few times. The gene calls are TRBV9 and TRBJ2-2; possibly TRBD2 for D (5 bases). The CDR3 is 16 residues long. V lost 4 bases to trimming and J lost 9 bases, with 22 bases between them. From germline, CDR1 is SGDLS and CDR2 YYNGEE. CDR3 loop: CASSPLGTLGIRELFF. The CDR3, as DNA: TGTGCCAGCAGCCCGCTAGGCACCCTCGGGATCCGGGAGCTGTTTTTT.

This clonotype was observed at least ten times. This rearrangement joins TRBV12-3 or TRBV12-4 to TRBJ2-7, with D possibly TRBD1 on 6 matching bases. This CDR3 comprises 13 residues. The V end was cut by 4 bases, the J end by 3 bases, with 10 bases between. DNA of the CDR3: TGTGCCAGCAGTTGGGAAGGGGGCTACGAGCAGTACTTC. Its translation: CASSWEGGYEQYF.

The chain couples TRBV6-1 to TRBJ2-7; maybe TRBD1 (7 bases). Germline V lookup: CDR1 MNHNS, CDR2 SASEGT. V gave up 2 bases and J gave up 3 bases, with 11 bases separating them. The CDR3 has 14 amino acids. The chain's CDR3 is CASSEPRGVYEQYF. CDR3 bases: TGTGCCAGCAGTGAACCCAGGGGGGTCTACGAGCAGTACTTC.

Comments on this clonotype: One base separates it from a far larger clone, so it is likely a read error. CDR3 region: CASSLWVNTEAFF. The CDR3 coding sequence is TGCGCCAGCAGCTTGTGGGTGAACACTGAAGCTTTCTTT. The rearrangement joins TRBV5-1 to TRBJ1-1; D unresolved. This CDR3 spans 13 amino acids. Germline V CDR1 and CDR2: SGHRS, YFSETQ. V was clipped by 1 base and J by 0 bases, with 4 bases between them.

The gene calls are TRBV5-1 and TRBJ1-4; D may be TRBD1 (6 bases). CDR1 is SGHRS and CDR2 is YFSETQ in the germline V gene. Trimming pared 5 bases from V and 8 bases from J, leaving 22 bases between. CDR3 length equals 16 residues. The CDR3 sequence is CASRLWGQVLGEKLFF. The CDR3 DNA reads TGCGCCAGCAGACTTTGGGGGCAAGTTCTTGGAGAAAAACTGTTTTTT.

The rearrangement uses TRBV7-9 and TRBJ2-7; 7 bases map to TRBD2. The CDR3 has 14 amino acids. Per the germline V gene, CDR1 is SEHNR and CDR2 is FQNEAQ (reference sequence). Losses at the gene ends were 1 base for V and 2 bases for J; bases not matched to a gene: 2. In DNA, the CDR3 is TGTGCCAGCAGCTTAGGTCTAGCGGCCTACGAGCAGTACGTC. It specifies CASSLGLAAYEQYV.

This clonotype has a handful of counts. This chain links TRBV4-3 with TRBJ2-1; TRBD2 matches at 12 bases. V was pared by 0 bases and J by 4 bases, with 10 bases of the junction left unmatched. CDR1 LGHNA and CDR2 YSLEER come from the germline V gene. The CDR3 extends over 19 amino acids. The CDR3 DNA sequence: TGCGCCAGCAGCCAAGAAATAGGACTAGCGGGGATCGATTACAATGAGCAGTTCTTC. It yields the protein CASSQEIGLAGIDYNEQFF.

The CDR3 DNA reads TGTGCCAGCAGCTCACCAGTACACCGGGGGGATTCCTACAATGAGCAGTTCTTC. Protein: CASSSPVHRGDSYNEQFF. The V call is TRBV11-1, the J call TRBJ2-1; 7 bases are a match to TRBD2. V lost 4 bases to trimming and J lost 1 base; unmatched junction nucleotides: 13. Germline V gene sequence: CDR1 SGHAT, CDR2 FQDESV (reference sequence). This CDR3 contains 18 residues.

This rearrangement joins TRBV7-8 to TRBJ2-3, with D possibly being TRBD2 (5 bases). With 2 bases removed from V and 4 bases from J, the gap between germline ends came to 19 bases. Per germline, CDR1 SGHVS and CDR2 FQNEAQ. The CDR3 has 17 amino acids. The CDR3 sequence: CASSLNFEERISDTQYF. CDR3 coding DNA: TGTGCCAGCAGCTTAAATTTCGAGGAGCGGATCTCAGATACGCAGTATTTT.

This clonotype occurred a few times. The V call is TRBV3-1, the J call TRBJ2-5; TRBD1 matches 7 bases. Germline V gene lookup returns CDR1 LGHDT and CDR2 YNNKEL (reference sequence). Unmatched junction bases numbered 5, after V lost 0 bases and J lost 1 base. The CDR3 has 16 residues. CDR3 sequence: CASSQDFRGTQETQYF. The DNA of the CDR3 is TGTGCCAGCAGCCAAGATTTCAGGGGGACCCAAGAGACCCAGTACTTC.

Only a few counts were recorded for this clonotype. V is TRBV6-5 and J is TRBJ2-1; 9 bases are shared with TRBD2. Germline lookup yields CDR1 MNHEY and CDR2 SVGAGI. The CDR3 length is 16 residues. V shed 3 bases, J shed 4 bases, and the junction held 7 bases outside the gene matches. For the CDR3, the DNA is TGTGCCAGCAGTTATGGATGGAGCGGGGGGTACAATGAGCAGTTCTTC. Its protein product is CASSYGWSGGYNEQFF.